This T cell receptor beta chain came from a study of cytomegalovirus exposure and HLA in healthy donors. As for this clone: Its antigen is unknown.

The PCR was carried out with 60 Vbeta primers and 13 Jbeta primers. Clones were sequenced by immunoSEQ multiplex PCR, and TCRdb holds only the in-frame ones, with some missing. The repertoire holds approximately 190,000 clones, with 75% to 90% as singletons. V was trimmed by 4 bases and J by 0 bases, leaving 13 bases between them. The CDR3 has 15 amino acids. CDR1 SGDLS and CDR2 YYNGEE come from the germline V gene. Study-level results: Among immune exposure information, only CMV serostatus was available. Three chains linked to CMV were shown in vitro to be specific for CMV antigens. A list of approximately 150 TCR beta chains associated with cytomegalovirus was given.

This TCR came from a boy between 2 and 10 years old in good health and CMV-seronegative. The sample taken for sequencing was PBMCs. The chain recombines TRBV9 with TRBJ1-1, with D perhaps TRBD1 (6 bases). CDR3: CASSLLQGLNTEAFF. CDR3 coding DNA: TGTGCCAGCAGCCTTCTACAGGGCCTGAACACTGAAGCTTTCTTT.